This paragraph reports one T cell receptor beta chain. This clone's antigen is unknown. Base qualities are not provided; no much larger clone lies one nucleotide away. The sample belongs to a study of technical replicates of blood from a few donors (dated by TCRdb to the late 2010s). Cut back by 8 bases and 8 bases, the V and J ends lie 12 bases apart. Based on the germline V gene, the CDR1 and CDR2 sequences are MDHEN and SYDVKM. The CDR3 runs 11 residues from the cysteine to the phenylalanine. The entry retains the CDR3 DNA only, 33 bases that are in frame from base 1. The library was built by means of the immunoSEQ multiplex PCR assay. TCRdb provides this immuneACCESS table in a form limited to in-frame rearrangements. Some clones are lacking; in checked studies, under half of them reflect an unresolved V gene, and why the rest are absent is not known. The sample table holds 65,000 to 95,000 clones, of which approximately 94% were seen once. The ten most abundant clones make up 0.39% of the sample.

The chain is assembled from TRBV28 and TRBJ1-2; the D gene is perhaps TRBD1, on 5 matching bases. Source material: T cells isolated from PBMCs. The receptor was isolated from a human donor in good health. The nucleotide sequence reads TGTGCCAGCCTCGGGGGTCCCGGCTACACCTTC. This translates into CASLGGPGYTF.